Following are 20 T cell receptor beta chains from one sample sequenced in a study of shared clonotypes between healthy human individuals. Some clones are missing from TCRdb's copy, which holds only in-frame ones; the method was immunoSEQ multiplex PCR. The sample lists a few million clones, more than 80% occurring once. Specimen: naive CD4+ T cells from PBMCs. Subset described: CD45RA+ positively selected. The receptor source for this set is a man between 18 and 35 years old in good health. Some clones in this sample may be carry-over from other donors' samples.

This chain connects TRBV7-6 to TRBJ1-3; D is unclear. The ends were cut back, 0 bases at V and 0 bases at J, with 9 bases in the middle. CDR1 is SGHVS and CDR2 is FNYEAQ in the germline V gene. The CDR3 runs 16 residues. CDR3 protein: CASSLARPLSGNTIYF. CDR3 DNA: TGTGCCAGCAGCTTAGCGCGACCACTCTCTGGAAACACCATATATTTT.

This sequence joins TRBV6-1 and TRBJ2-7; 14 bases map to TRBD2. J was trimmed by 5 bases and V by 6 bases; bases with no gene match: 3. Germline lookup yields CDR1 MNHNS and CDR2 SASEGT. The CDR3 is 14 amino acids. CDR3: CASRGLAGVHEQYF. As DNA, the CDR3 is TGTGCCAGCAGGGGACTAGCGGGAGTCCACGAGCAGTACTTC.

V is TRBV11-3 and J is TRBJ2-6; TRBD2 is a possible D gene (5 bases). The germline V gene has CDR1 SGHNT and CDR2 YENEEA. The V gene lost 3 bases and the J gene lost 1 base, with 7 bases spanning the gap. This CDR3 contains 15 residues. The CDR3, as DNA: TGTGCCAGCAGCTTCGGACTTTCTGGGGCCAACGTCCTGACTTTC. It translates to CASSFGLSGANVLTF.

Of note for this clone: The sample carries other DNA sequences with the same CDR3. This sequence joins TRBV7-2 and TRBJ2-7, with D unresolved. V dropped 6 bases and J dropped 3 bases, with 6 bases sitting between them. The CDR3 covers 11 residues. Per the germline V gene, CDR1 is SGHTA and CDR2 is FQGNSA. DNA for the CDR3: TGTGCCAGCAGTTCTAACTACGAGCAGTACTTC. Protein product: CASSSNYEQYF.

The chain has TRBV28 and TRBJ2-1, with 9 bases aligning to TRBD1. The CDR3 extends over 18 amino acids. CDR1 is MDHEN, CDR2 SYDVKM, per germline. Trimming took 6 bases from V and 7 from J; bases not matched to a gene: 19. The CDR3 sequence is CASSVTGWDRVVLNEQFF. As DNA, the CDR3 is TGTGCCAGCAGCGTCACTGGGTGGGACAGGGTAGTGCTGAATGAGCAGTTCTTC.

The genes are TRBV7-6 and TRBJ1-2; a possible D gene is TRBD1 (6 bases). Germline V gene sequence: CDR1 SGHVS, CDR2 FNYEAQ. Trimming removed 1 base at V and 8 bases at J, with 14 bases between. The CDR3 runs 14 residues. The CDR3 reads CASSLEGGKVGYTF. The CDR3 region has the DNA TGTGCCAGCAGCTTAGAGGGGGGGAAAGTGGGCTACACCTTC.

The V and J genes are TRBV5-4 and TRBJ2-5, with a weak D call TRBD1 (6 bases). The CDR3 sequence is 15 residues long. Germline-derived CDR1 and CDR2 are SGHNT and YYREEE (reference sequence). With 0 bases removed from V and 2 bases from J, the gap between germline ends came to 11 bases. CDR3 sequence: CASSLAGVLQETQYF. The CDR3 region has the DNA TGTGCCAGCAGCTTGGCAGGGGTCCTTCAAGAGACCCAGTACTTC.

The chain has TRBV29-1 and TRBJ1-2; D unresolved. The CDR3 is 13 residues long. V was trimmed by 4 bases and J by 4 bases, leaving 13 bases between them. CDR1 and CDR2 (germline): SQVTM, ANQGSEA. CDR3 nucleotides: TGCAGCGTTGTAAATCCTGAGACCTATGGCTACACCTTC. Translation gives CSVVNPETYGYTF.

The V gene is TRBV29-1, the J gene TRBJ1-2; no clear D. V was cut by 8 bases and J by 8 bases, with 15 bases left in between. The germline CDR1 and CDR2 sequences are SQVTM and ANQGSEA. The CDR3 is 11 residues long. The CDR3 loop is CSPRRGRGYTF. The CDR3, as DNA: TGCAGCCCCCGCCGGGGAAGGGGCTACACCTTC.

This clone was counted between two and nine times. This chain joins TRBV6-4 and TRBJ1-1; TRBD1 might be the D (5 bases). Germline V gene sequence: CDR1 MRHNA, CDR2 SNTAGT. Trimming took 8 bases from V and 1 from J, leaving 14 bases between them. The CDR3 contains 14 residues. CDR3: CASGEGRSNTEAFF. The CDR3 bases are TGTGCCAGCGGGGAGGGACGGTCGAACACTGAAGCTTTCTTT.

The chain recombines TRBV6-5 with TRBJ2-1, with D perhaps TRBD2 (7 bases). Germline values: CDR1 MNHEY, CDR2 SVGAGI. This CDR3 comprises 15 residues. The V end lost 4 bases, the J end lost 4 bases, and 14 bases lay between the germline ends. CDR3 protein: CASSLGGGSYNEQFF. CDR3 nucleotides: TGTGCCAGCAGTTTGGGGGGCGGGAGTTACAATGAGCAGTTCTTC.

In this sample, this clone turned up once. The V and J genes are TRBV5-1 and TRBJ1-2, with 8 bases lining up with TRBD1. Germline V lookup: CDR1 SGHRS, CDR2 YFSETQ. Losses at the gene ends were 0 bases for V and 6 bases for J; bases not matched to a gene: 4. This CDR3 is built from 14 residues. CDR3 sequence (DNA): TGCGCCAGCAGCTTGGTTCCAGGGGGCAATGGCTACACCTTC. Encoded protein: CASSLVPGGNGYTF.

The CDR3 sequence: CASSLDRGRDYGYTF. CDR3 bases: TGCGCCAGCAGCTTGGACAGGGGGCGAGACTATGGCTACACCTTC. The rearrangement links TRBV5-1 to TRBJ1-2, with 9 bases fitting TRBD1. Germline V gene sequence: CDR1 SGHRS, CDR2 YFSETQ. V shed 0 bases and J 3 bases; nucleotides not matched to a gene: 3. The CDR3 extends over 15 amino acids.

The CDR3 loop reads CASSANRGGSGNYEQYF. In DNA form, the CDR3 reads TGTGCCAGCAGCGCGAACCGTGGTGGTAGCGGGAACTACGAGCAGTACTTC. This chain joins TRBV9 and TRBJ2-7; TRBD2 agrees at 8 bases. Germline V gives CDR1 SGDLS, CDR2 YYNGEE. This CDR3 comprises 17 residues. V trimming: 3 bases; J trimming: 3 bases; junction bases outside the gene matches: 14.

The chain recombines TRBV6-1 with TRBJ2-6; no clear D gene. CDR1 is MNHNS, CDR2 SASEGT, per germline. V lost 6 bases to trimming and J lost 4 bases, with 10 bases between them. The CDR3 covers 14 residues. This CDR3 reads CASSLIPGANVLTF. The CDR3 nucleotides are TGTGCCAGCAGCCTTATCCCAGGGGCCAACGTCCTGACTTTC.

The chain employs TRBV6-1 and TRBJ1-5; no clear D gene. Germline CDR1 MNHNS, CDR2 SASEGT. CDR3 length equals 13 residues. The V and J ends lost 7 bases and 5 bases respectively, with 12 bases between them. The CDR3 spells CASTVSGYQPQHF. CDR3 bases: TGTGCCAGCACGGTGTCGGGTTATCAGCCCCAGCATTTT.

J is TRBJ2-1 and V is TRBV28, with D perhaps matching TRBD2 (6 bases). The V end lost 7 bases, the J end lost 2 bases, and 15 bases lay between the germline ends. This CDR3 has 15 amino acids. Germline CDR1 reads MDHEN; CDR2 reads SYDVKM. DNA of the CDR3: TGTGCCAGCACAGTAGGGCGGGGCGCCTACAATGAGCAGTTCTTC. Protein sequence: CASTVGRGAYNEQFF.

This clone has only one observation. The CDR3 is CAWSGWRQGWTEAFF. As DNA, the CDR3 is TGTGCCTGGAGTGGTTGGCGGCAGGGGTGGACTGAAGCTTTCTTT. This chain joins TRBV30 and TRBJ1-1, with D maybe TRBD1 (6 bases). Trimming removed 1 base from V and 5 bases from J, with 17 bases in between. The germline CDR1 and CDR2 sequences are GTSNPN and SVGIG (reference sequence). The CDR3 has 15 amino acids.

The rearrangement joins TRBV7-3 to TRBJ2-5; D tentatively reads TRBD1 or TRBD2 (6 bases each). Trimming left V 5 bases short and J 12 bases short, with 16 bases between. This CDR3 is 12 amino acids long. The germline V gene has CDR1 SGHTA and CDR2 FQGTGA. CDR3 nucleotides: TGTGCCAGCAGCATGCTCGGGGGCGCGGAGTACTTC. Protein: CASSMLGGAEYF.

This clone was observed once. This chain connects TRBV28 to TRBJ2-3, with 9 nucleotides matching TRBD1. CDR3 length equals 16 residues. Germline V gene sequence: CDR1 MDHEN, CDR2 SYDVKM. V lost 3 bases and J lost 1; bases outside the gene matches: 5. CDR3 protein: CASSLAGQGRTDTQYF. The CDR3 coding sequence is TGTGCCAGCAGTTTGGCCGGACAGGGGCGCACAGATACGCAGTATTTT.